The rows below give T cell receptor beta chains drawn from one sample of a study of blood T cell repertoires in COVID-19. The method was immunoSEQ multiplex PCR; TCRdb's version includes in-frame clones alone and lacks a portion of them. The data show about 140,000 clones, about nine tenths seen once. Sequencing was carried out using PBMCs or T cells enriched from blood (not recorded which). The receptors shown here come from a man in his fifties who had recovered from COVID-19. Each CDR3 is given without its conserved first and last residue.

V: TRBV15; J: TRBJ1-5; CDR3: ATSRDQGQPQH
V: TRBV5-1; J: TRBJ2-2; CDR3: ASSLGTGGTGELF
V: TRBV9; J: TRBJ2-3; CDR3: ASSVGWREVIDTQY
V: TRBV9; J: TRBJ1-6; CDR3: ASSVAEASPLH
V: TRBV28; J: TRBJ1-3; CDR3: ASSLPGGPRNTIY
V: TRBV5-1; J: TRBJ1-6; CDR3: ASSPSESRNLPLH
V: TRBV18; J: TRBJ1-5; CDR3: ASSPLPLSSNQPQH
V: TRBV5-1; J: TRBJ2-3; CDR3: ASSPVAGTDTQY
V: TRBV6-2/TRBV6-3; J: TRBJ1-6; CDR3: ASSFQTSHNSPLH
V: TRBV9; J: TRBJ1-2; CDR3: ASSVSNYGYT
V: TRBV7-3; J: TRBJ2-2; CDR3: ASSSGGGAGELF
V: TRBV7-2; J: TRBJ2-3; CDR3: ASSSRRGAGGRADTQY
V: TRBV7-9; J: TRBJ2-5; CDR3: ASSWGLRVEETQY
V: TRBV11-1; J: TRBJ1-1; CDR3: ASSLGSLTANTEAF
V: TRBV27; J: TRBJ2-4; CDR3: ASSLLGGDIQY
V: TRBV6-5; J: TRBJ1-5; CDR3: ASSYALGPHQPQH
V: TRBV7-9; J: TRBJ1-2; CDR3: ASSSQQGGGYT
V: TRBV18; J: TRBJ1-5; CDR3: ASSPTGTYSNQPQH
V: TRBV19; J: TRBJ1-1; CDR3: ATRQMNTEAF
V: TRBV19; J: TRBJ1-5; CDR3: ASRLGRNQPQH
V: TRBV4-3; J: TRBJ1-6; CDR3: ASSQTTGSISSPLH
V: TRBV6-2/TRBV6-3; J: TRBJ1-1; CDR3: ASSYPGLSGTEAF
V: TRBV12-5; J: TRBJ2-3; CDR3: ASGPRTSGRAGSTDTQY
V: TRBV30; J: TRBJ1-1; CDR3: AWRPLEGFWFTEAF
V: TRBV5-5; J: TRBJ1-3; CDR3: ASSAMAGTFDNTIY
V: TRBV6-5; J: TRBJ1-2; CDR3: ASRHDRDGYT